A selection of T cell receptor beta chains follows, all from one sample in a study of T cell responses to AZD1222 COVID-19 vaccine. Sequencing was performed with immunoSEQ multiplex PCR; in TCRdb, only in-frame clones are kept and a portion is missing. The table has 110,000 or so clones, around 93% seen once. Sequenced material: peripheral blood, taken on day 0 of AZD1222 vaccination. The receptors stem from an adult in good health. Each CDR3 is given with its conserved first and last residue. The D gene is left open where the match is weak. Size values are once, few and many counts, or a class for expanded clones, and some rows have none.

.	TRBV7-7	.	TRBJ2-5	CASSLMAGQETQYF	TGTGCCAGCAGCTTAATGGCAGGGCAGGAGACCCAGTACTTC
.	TRBV7-9	.	TRBJ1-2	CASSLTGAEYYGYTF	TGTGCCAGCAGCTTAACCGGCGCGGAGTACTATGGCTACACCTTC
.	TRBV6-5	.	TRBJ1-1	CASSYSTGAFEAFF	TGTGCCAGCAGTTACTCAACGGGGGCGTTTGAAGCTTTCTTT
.	TRBV29-1	.	TRBJ1-4	CSVATTGVEKLFF	TGCAGCGTTGCAACCACGGGGGTTGAAAAACTGTTTTTT
.	TRBV6-1	.	TRBJ1-1	CASSDPKAFF	TGTGCCAGCAGTGACCCCAAAGCTTTCTTT
.	TRBV20-1	.	TRBJ1-2	CSAREPYGYTF	TGCAGTGCTAGAGAACCCTATGGCTACACCTTC
.	TRBV19	once	TRBJ1-2	CASSIPALYGYTF	TGTGCCAGTAGTATCCCCGCACTCTATGGCTACACCTTC
.	TRBV21-1	.	TRBJ1-2	CASSKGRQGRGGYTF	TGTGCCAGCAGCAAAGGAAGACAGGGACGGGGAGGCTACACCTTC
.	TRBV2	.	TRBJ1-5	CASSHNRGGNQPQHF	TGTGCCAGCAGTCATAACCGGGGCGGCAATCAGCCCCAGCATTTT
.	TRBV10-2	.	TRBJ1-5	CASKGTANQPQHF	TGCGCCAGCAAGGGGACGGCCAATCAGCCCCAGCATTTT
.	TRBV5-5	.	TRBJ1-5	CASSLDGYQPQHF	TGTGCCAGCAGCTTGGATGGCTATCAGCCCCAGCATTTT
.	TRBV9	.	TRBJ1-1	CASSEGLWGPNTEAFF	TGTGCCAGCAGCGAGGGGCTCTGGGGTCCGAACACTGAAGCTTTCTTT
.	TRBV21-1	few	TRBJ1-6	CASTQPSPLHF	TGTGCCAGCACTCAGCCCTCACCCCTCCACTTT
.	TRBV19	.	TRBJ1-4	CASSLGTGGEKLFF	TGTGCCAGTAGTCTCGGGACCGGAGGGGAAAAACTGTTTTTT